A single sample is the source of the 19 T cell receptor beta chains below, sequenced in a study of regulatory T cells in long-lasting Graves disease. Sample time point: newly diagnosed GD, antithyroid drugs for less than 3 months. PBMC RNA served as the TCR library source. Libraries of TCR beta came from iRepertoire HTBI primers plus Arm-PCR of CDR3 regions. TCRdb re-called the multiplex PCR reads through MiXCR, storing one row per CDR3 protein. The table shows around 450,000 distinct CDR3 sequences, with 14% to 15% occurring only once. This same sample was also part of a study on T cells in Graves' hyperthyroidism and ophthalmopathy.

Specimen: peripheral blood mononuclear cells (PBMCs), collected at new diagnosis, from a patient treated with antithyroid drugs. These receptors were collected from a woman aged 25 to 45 with Graves disease.

About this clonotype itself: Germline is not matched at one junction end, which may reflect a read error. The chain links TRBV27 to TRBJ2-3; 14 bases agree with TRBD2. This CDR3 spans 18 amino acids. Germline V gene lookup returns CDR1 MNHEY and CDR2 SMNVEV (reference sequence). CDR3 nucleotides: TGTGCCAGCAATTTAGCCGGACTAGCGGGAGGCCCCGGCGATACGCAGTATTTT. Encoded protein: CASNLAGLAGGPGDTQYF.

This chain uses TRBV20-1 with TRBJ1-1; 9 nucleotides line up with TRBD1. CDR1 is DFQATT and CDR2 is SNEGSKA in the germline V gene (reference sequence). The CDR3 has 17 amino acids. Trimming removed 4 bases from V and 0 bases from J; junction bases left unmatched: 12. The chain's CDR3 is CSATGTGNSILNTEAFF. CDR3 DNA: TGCAGTGCTACAGGGACAGGGAATAGTATTCTGAACACTGAAGCTTTCTTT.

This clonotype was observed at least ten times. The chain joins TRBV12-3 or TRBV12-4 to TRBJ2-7; D is possibly TRBD1 or TRBD2 (5 bases each). The CDR3 extends over 13 amino acids. Trimming took off 2 bases at V and 7 bases at J, with 12 bases between the two ends. Written as DNA, the CDR3 is TGTGCCAGCAGTTTACCCCGGGGACCAGAGCAGTACTTC. It encodes CASSLPRGPEQYF.

The chain employs TRBV9 and TRBJ2-7; 7 positions agree with TRBD1. J lost 3 bases, V lost 3 bases, and 3 bases had no gene match. Germline loops: CDR1 SGDLS, CDR2 YYNGEE. The CDR3 spans 13 residues. DNA of the CDR3: TGTGCCAGCAGCGAGGGGGACAGCTACGAGCAGTACTTC. As protein: CASSEGDSYEQYF.

The chain recombines TRBV4-1 with TRBJ2-1; tentative D call: TRBD2 (6 bases). The length of the CDR3 is 17 residues. Germline V lookup: CDR1 MGHRA, CDR2 YSYEKL. V gave up 1 base and J gave up 4 bases, with 17 bases separating them. DNA for the CDR3: TGCGCCAGCAGCCAAGTGGCGGGCCCCGGGGGATACAATGAGCAGTTCTTC. Protein sequence: CASSQVAGPGGYNEQFF.

This clonotype was observed many times. This chain connects TRBV2 to TRBJ1-4, with 9 bases that match TRBD1. The CDR3 runs 15 residues. Germline CDR1 SNHLY, CDR2 FYNNEI. V trimming: 2 bases; J trimming: 4 bases; junction bases outside the gene matches: 2. The DNA of the CDR3 is TGTGCCAGCAGTGAATTGGGACAGGGTAATGAAAAACTGTTTTTT. Translation: CASSELGQGNEKLFF. The full variable domain, in which reference TRBV2 and TRBJ1-4 provide the parts outside the CDR3, is EPEVTQTPSHQVTQMGQEVILRCVPISNHLYFYWYRQILGQKVEFLVSFYNNEISEKSEIFDDQFSVERPDGSNFTLKIRSTKLEDSAMYFCASSELGQGNEKLFFGSGTQLSVL.

In this sample, this clonotype turned up many times. In nucleotides, the CDR3 is TGCAGCGTTGAAGGGTACCCGAAGCCTGAAGCTTTCTTT. Translation gives CSVEGYPKPEAFF. The chain links TRBV29-1 to TRBJ1-1; D is unclear. Germline V gene data show CDR1 as SQVTM and CDR2 as ANQGSEA. The CDR3 spans 13 residues. With 1 base removed from V and 6 bases from J, the gap between germline ends came to 12 bases. Full variable domain (outside the CDR3, taken from reference TRBV29-1 and TRBJ1-1): SAVISQKPSRDICQRGTSLTIQCQVDSQVTMMFWYRQQPGQSLTLIATANQGSEATYESGFVIDKFPISRPNLTFSTLTVSNMSPEDSSIYLCSVEGYPKPEAFFGQGTRLTVV.

This clonotype was seen many times. The chain is built from TRBV18 and TRBJ2-1; possibly TRBD2 for D (6 bases). This CDR3 has 13 residues. V was trimmed by 2 bases and J by 5 bases, leaving 7 bases between them. CDR1 is KGHSH, CDR2 LQKENI, per germline. In nucleotides, the CDR3 is TGTGCCAGCTCACCATGGACTAACAATGAGCAGTTCTTC. Translated: CASSPWTNNEQFF.

This clonotype has at least ten counts. CDR3 in amino acids: CASSLTGLDGYTF. The DNA of the CDR3 is TGTGCCAGCAGCTTGACAGGGTTAGACGGCTACACCTTC. The chain is built from TRBV11-3 and TRBJ1-2; 7 nucleotides align to TRBD1. CDR1 is SGHNT, CDR2 YENEEA, per germline. The junction had 6 bases not matched to a gene; V was cut back by 3 bases and J by 8 bases. The CDR3 has 13 amino acids. Full variable domain (remainder filled in from reference TRBV11-3 and TRBJ1-2): EAGVVQSPRYKIIEKKQPVAFWCNPISGHNTLYWYLQNLGQGPELLIRYENEEAVDDSQLPKDRFSAERLKGVDSTLKIQPAELGDSAVYLCASSLTGLDGYTFGSGTRLTVV.

This clonotype occurred many times. This chain connects TRBV12-3 or TRBV12-4 to TRBJ2-5; no definite D call. This CDR3 has 13 amino acids. Between the trimmed V and J ends, which lost 3 bases and 5 bases, there was a span of 10 bases. For the CDR3, the DNA is TGTGCCAGCAGTTTCATTGGGCCGGAGACCCAGTACTTC. It yields the protein CASSFIGPETQYF.

V is TRBV28 and J is TRBJ2-7; D gene ambiguous. V lost 3 bases and J lost 7, with 7 bases in between. CDR1 is MDHEN and CDR2 is SYDVKM in the germline V gene. The CDR3 runs to 11 residues. CDR3 loop: CASSFRVEQYF. CDR3 coding DNA: TGTGCCAGCAGTTTCCGGGTGGAGCAGTACTTC.

This clonotype was seen repeatedly, ten times or more. The chain joins TRBV20-1 to TRBJ2-5; D may be TRBD2 (5 bases). This CDR3 has 15 amino acids. Trimming stripped 4 bases from V and 1 base from J, with 16 bases between. Germline CDR1 and CDR2: DFQATT and SNEGSKA (reference sequence). For the CDR3, the DNA is TGCAGTGCTACACCCATGAGGCGGGTCCAAGAGACCCAGTACTTC. This sequence encodes CSATPMRRVQETQYF.

This clonotype was observed a handful of times. This chain joins TRBV15 and TRBJ1-1, with TRBD1 as a possible D gene (6 bases). CDR3 length: 15 amino acids. Germline V gives CDR1 LNHNV, CDR2 YYDKDF (reference sequence). V was cut by 1 base and J by 6 bases, with 15 bases left in between. The CDR3 DNA sequence: TGTGCCACCAGCAGAGGGCAGACAGGAGGGGCTGAAGCTTTCTTT. As protein: CATSRGQTGGAEAFF.

This clonotype has at least ten counts. The chain employs TRBV20-1 and TRBJ2-1; 11 bases align to TRBD1. V lost 1 base to trimming and J lost 4 bases; unmatched junction nucleotides: 9. The CDR3 sequence is 17 residues long. The germline V gene encodes CDR1 DFQATT and CDR2 SNEGSKA (reference sequence). The DNA for the CDR3 is TGCAGTGCTAGAGCCCCTCCCGGGACAGGGGGATACAATGAGCAGTTCTTC. Translated: CSARAPPGTGGYNEQFF.

In this sample, this clonotype turned up many times. A read error may produce the germline difference seen at one junction end. The rearrangement links TRBV2 to TRBJ2-1; 7 positions match TRBD1. This CDR3 is 12 amino acids long. Germline CDR1 and CDR2: SNHLY and FYNNEI. The CDR3 bases are TGTGCCAGCAGTGGAACAGGGGTATTAACTCTCTTC. This translates into CASSGTGVLTLF.

The V and J genes are TRBV20-1 and TRBJ2-5, with 10 bases aligning to TRBD2. CDR3 length: 15 amino acids. Looked up from germline, CDR1 is DFQATT and CDR2 is SNEGSKA (reference sequence). The ends lost 1 base at V and 0 bases at J; junction bases unmatched: 2. The CDR3 nucleotides read TGCAGTGCTAGAGTAGGGACTAGCGACCAAGAGACCCAGTACTTC. Translation gives CSARVGTSDQETQYF.

Ten or more counts support this clonotype. V is TRBV30 and J is TRBJ1-5; no definite D call. CDR1 is GTSNPN and CDR2 is SVGIG in the germline V gene (reference sequence). Between the trimmed V and J ends, which lost 2 bases and 1 base, there was a span of 6 bases. The CDR3 sequence is 13 residues long. CDR3 sequence reads: CAWSPDSNQPQHF. In nucleotides, the CDR3 is TGTGCCTGGAGTCCGGACAGCAATCAGCCCCAGCATTTT.

This clonotype was seen at least ten times. The chain recombines TRBV14 with TRBJ1-1; D unresolved. V was clipped by 5 bases and J by 0 bases, with 13 bases between them. The CDR3 runs 15 residues. Germline lookup yields CDR1 SGHDN and CDR2 FVKESK. The CDR3 region has the DNA TGTGCCAGCAGCGACCGGGTGCACCTGAACACTGAAGCTTTCTTT. It specifies CASSDRVHLNTEAFF.

In this sample, this clonotype turned up a few times. The V gene is TRBV25-1, the J gene TRBJ2-3; D is ambiguous. V gave up 5 bases and J gave up 6 bases, with 18 bases separating them. Germline V gene sequence: CDR1 MGHDK, CDR2 SYGVNS. The CDR3 covers 15 residues. In nucleotides, the CDR3 is TGTGCCAGCAGTAATACCCTAGGGCCCTTCGATACGCAGTATTTT. Its translation is CASSNTLGPFDTQYF.